The clone carrying this T cell receptor (beta chain) came up a few times. Its antigen remains unknown. The data were taken from a study of PD-1 blockade in classical Hodgkin lymphoma. In every patient, relapse followed autologous stem cell transplantation, while exposure to brentuximab vedotin differed. Points from the study as a whole: The causes of the repertoire differences, possibly disease activity or prior therapy, remain undefined. TCR diversity in CD4+, not CD8+, cells rose significantly by C4D1. Baseline diversity was lower in partial responders and progressors than complete responders. Nivolumab initiated under 1 year post-ASCT led to patient exclusion.

CDR3 length: 16 amino acids. Germline V CDR1 and CDR2: MNHEY, SVGAGI. Trimming shortened V by 0 bases and J by 0 bases, and 8 bases separated the two germline ends. The protocol was immunoSEQ multiplex PCR, while the TCRdb copy is restricted to in-frame clones and leaves out a portion. The profile shows 14,000 or so clones, around four fifths of them singletons. The specimen comprised peripheral blood mononuclear cells (PBMCs), sampled at baseline. V and J are TRBV6-5 and TRBJ2-2; D remains ambiguous. The sequence derives from a human donor with classical Hodgkin lymphoma. CDR3 region: CASSYSGFSNTGELFF. The CDR3 DNA is TGTGCCAGCAGTTACTCCGGATTTTCGAACACCGGGGAGCTGTTTTTT.